The rows below give T cell receptor beta chains drawn from one sample of a study of cytomegalovirus exposure and HLA in healthy donors. TCRdb's copy holds only in-frame clones and misses some; the assay was immunoSEQ multiplex PCR. Of about 120,000 clones in the sample, roughly 80% were seen once. The specimen sequenced was PBMCs. Receptors were obtained from a female donor in good health and CMV-seropositive. Each CDR3 is given with its conserved first and last residue. D genes are given only for firm matches. The listing skips clone size in some rows; elsewhere it reads once, few, many or a size class.

clone_size	d_call	v_call	j_call	cdr3_aa	cdr3_nt
few	TRBD1	TRBV12-5	TRBJ1-5	CASGLVVTGGNQPQHF	TGTGCTAGTGGTTTGGTAGTGACAGGGGGCAATCAGCCCCAGCATTTT
NA	TRBD1	TRBV7-9	TRBJ1-3	CASSYSGTGPSGNTIYF	TGTGCCAGCAGTTATTCCGGGACAGGGCCCTCAGGAAACACCATATATTTT
NA	NA	TRBV11-2	TRBJ1-4	CASRSGGEKLFF	TGTGCCAGCAGATCCGGGGGGGAAAAACTGTTTTTT
NA	NA	TRBV19	TRBJ1-1	CASSTGGGGNTEAFF	TGTGCCAGTAGTACTGGGGGGGGCGGAAACACTGAAGCTTTCTTT
NA	NA	TRBV6-1	TRBJ2-1	CASSENVGGGNYNEQFF	TGTGCCAGCAGTGAAAACGTCGGAGGCGGGAATTACAATGAGCAGTTCTTC
few	TRBD1	TRBV6-1	TRBJ2-7	CASRTGQAAYEQYF	TGTGCCAGCAGGACGGGACAGGCGGCGTACGAGCAGTACTTC
NA	TRBD1	TRBV2	TRBJ2-6	CASSKGQGSPNVLTF	TGTGCCAGCAGTAAAGGACAGGGTAGCCCCAACGTCCTGACTTTC
NA	NA	TRBV29-1	TRBJ1-1	CSVARGNTEAFF	TGCAGCGTTGCCCGAGGGAACACTGAAGCTTTCTTT
NA	NA	TRBV5-6	TRBJ1-1	CASSAEAVTEAFF	TGTGCCAGCAGCGCCGAGGCGGTCACTGAAGCTTTCTTT
NA	NA	TRBV4-1	TRBJ1-1	CASSQDQGTEAFF	TGCGCCAGCAGCCAAGATCAGGGCACTGAAGCTTTCTTT
NA	NA	TRBV5-4	TRBJ2-1	CASSLAERVGYNEQFF	TGTGCCAGCAGCTTGGCTGAGAGGGTAGGCTACAATGAGCAGTTCTTC
few	TRBD2	TRBV9	TRBJ2-5	CASSEASGGAWETQYF	TGTGCCAGCAGCGAAGCTAGCGGGGGGGCCTGGGAGACCCAGTACTTC
once	TRBD2	TRBV18	TRBJ2-3	CASSPPNGGAADTQYF	TGTGCCAGCTCACCACCAAACGGGGGGGCCGCAGATACGCAGTATTTT